The clone carrying this TCR beta chain was observed many times. What it binds is not known. This CDR3 contains 15 residues. V was pared by 0 bases and J by 2 bases, with 3 bases of the junction left unmatched. Germline V gene data show CDR1 as GTSNPN and CDR2 as SVGIG (reference sequence). RNA transcripts gave rise to amplified TCR beta CDR3 regions. The TCR CDR3 was amplified in a first-round RT-PCR using the HTBI primer set. TCRdb re-analysed the multiplex PCR reads in MiXCR, keeping a single row per CDR3 protein. The profile shows 350,000 to 400,000 distinct CDR3 sequences, about 18% of them singletons. The diagnoses drew upon clinical symptoms, serum thyroxine and TRAb, thyroid ultrasound and orbital computed tomography. These data belong to a study of T cells in Graves' hyperthyroidism and ophthalmopathy. General study points: In simple terms, a model built on 13 V-J features told ophthalmopathy apart from stable hyperthyroidism. Ophthalmopathy, as predicted by the model, came a median 6.5 months after the prediction.

Input material: blood. The receptor's source is a woman under 30 with Graves' hyperthyroidism. The rearrangement joins TRBV30 to TRBJ2-5; 10 bases agree with TRBD2. The CDR3 DNA sequence: TGTGCCTGGAGTGTCCAGCGGGGGGGACAAGAGACCCAGTACTTC. Translated: CAWSVQRGGQETQYF.